These T cell receptor beta chains were read from a single sample in a study of shared clonotypes between healthy human individuals. The method was immunoSEQ multiplex PCR; TCRdb's version includes in-frame clones alone and lacks a portion of them. The data show hundreds of thousands of clones, around 67% seen once. The sequenced sample was memory CD4+ T cells sorted from blood. The receptors here all came from a woman under 40 in good health. CDR3s include the opening cysteine and the closing phenylalanine or tryptophan. A D gene is named only where the DNA matches it firmly. Only some rows state a clone size, as once, few, many or a class for expanded clones.

j_call clone_size v_call d_call cdr3_aa cdr3_nt
TRBJ1-2 NA TRBV6-5 TRBD1 CASSYTTGFGYTF TGTGCCAGCAGTTACACGACAGGGTTTGGCTACACCTTC
TRBJ1-2 NA TRBV18 TRBD1 CASLPGTARSYGYGRHF TGTGCCAGCTTACCCGGGACAGCACGCTCCTATGGCTATGGGCGCCACTTC
TRBJ2-3 many TRBV5-1 NA CASTSSFGGQGDTQYF TGCGCCAGCACATCGTCGTTCGGAGGGCAGGGAGATACGCAGTATTTT
TRBJ2-7 NA TRBV5-4 NA CASSTVSEQYF TGTGCCAGCAGCACAGTCTCCGAGCAGTACTTC
TRBJ2-3 NA TRBV28 NA CASSSPGGSTDTQYF TGTGCCAGCAGTTCCCCAGGCGGGAGCACAGATACGCAGTATTTT
TRBJ2-7 once TRBV10-3 NA CAISDSGTNYEQYF TGTGCCATCAGCGACTCCGGGACAAATTACGAGCAGTACTTC
TRBJ2-1 NA TRBV4-1 NA CASSQVSSGSLNEQFF TGCGCCAGCAGCCAAGTGAGTAGCGGATCCTTGAATGAGCAGTTCTTC
TRBJ1-2 NA TRBV5-1 TRBD1 CASRNRGLNYGYTF TGCGCCAGCAGGAACAGGGGGTTAAACTATGGCTACACCTTC
TRBJ1-5 NA TRBV19 NA CASRDQAHQPQHF TGTGCCAGCAGAGACCAGGCACATCAGCCCCAGCATTTT
TRBJ1-1 NA TRBV19 NA CASSRRSGFSFSDTEAFF TGTGCCAGTAGTCGACGGTCCGGGTTCTCGTTTAGTGACACTGAAGCTTTCTTT
TRBJ1-4 NA TRBV28 NA CASSNTATNEKLFF TGTGCCAGCAGTAATACAGCAACTAATGAAAAACTGTTTTTT
TRBJ1-5 NA TRBV28 NA CASQRVGQPQHF TGTGCCAGTCAACGGGTTGGTCAGCCCCAGCATTTT
TRBJ1-1 NA TRBV7-6 NA CASSRQSMNTEAFF TGTGCCAGCAGCCGACAGAGTATGAACACTGAAGCTTTCTTT
TRBJ2-7 NA TRBV7-2 TRBD2 CASSWRTGTSSYEQYF TGTGCCAGCAGCTGGCGTACCGGGACTAGCTCCTACGAGCAGTACTTC
TRBJ1-1 NA TRBV28 TRBD1 CASNPRTGLVTEAFF TGTGCCAGCAATCCTAGGACAGGTCTTGTGACTGAAGCTTTCTTT
TRBJ2-1 NA TRBV7-8 TRBD1 CASSPARTGQGSYNEQFF TGTGCCAGCAGCCCAGCGCGCACGGGACAGGGGTCCTACAATGAGCAGTTCTTC
TRBJ1-4 NA TRBV10-3 NA CAISDRGGEKLFF TGTGCCATCAGTGACAGGGGTGGGGAAAAACTGTTTTTT
TRBJ2-7 NA TRBV28 NA CASITQGGSESYEQYF TGTGCCAGCATCACCCAGGGGGGATCCGAATCCTACGAGCAGTACTTC
TRBJ2-7 NA TRBV30 TRBD1 CAWSRQGALAEQYF TGTGCCTGGAGCCGACAGGGGGCGCTCGCCGAGCAGTACTTC
TRBJ2-7 NA TRBV11-2 TRBD2 CASSFAGVDEQYF TGTGCCAGCAGCTTCGCGGGAGTGGACGAGCAGTACTTC
TRBJ1-2 few TRBV2 NA CASSELDIAYGYTF TGTGCCAGCAGTGAGCTAGACATAGCTTATGGCTACACCTTC
TRBJ1-2 NA TRBV27 NA CASRGMRERHDYGYTF TGTGCCAGCAGGGGGATGCGGGAGCGGCACGACTATGGCTACACCTTC
TRBJ2-7 NA TRBV2 NA CASSEHRAYEQYF TGTGCCAGCAGTGAACACAGAGCCTACGAGCAGTACTTC
TRBJ2-4 few TRBV6-5 TRBD1 CASSYQRPGQKNIQYF TGTGCCAGCAGTTACCAACGACCGGGACAGAAAAACATTCAGTACTTC
TRBJ1-1 once TRBV2 TRBD1 CASRSRTGPEAFF TGTGCCAGCCGATCTCGGACAGGGCCTGAAGCTTTCTTT
TRBJ2-7 NA TRBV6-5 TRBD1 CASRRDREVYEQYF TGTGCCAGCAGAAGGGACAGAGAAGTATACGAGCAGTACTTC
TRBJ1-1 NA TRBV10-2 TRBD1 CASRDRGGPTEAFF TGCGCCAGCAGGGACAGGGGGGGGCCCACTGAAGCTTTCTTT
TRBJ1-1 few TRBV27 TRBD1 CASSPHYRGWDTEAFF TGTGCCAGCAGTCCGCATTACAGGGGTTGGGACACTGAAGCTTTCTTT
TRBJ2-7 NA TRBV7-9 NA CASSLVGTVSGEQYF TGTGCCAGCAGCTTAGTGGGGACGGTCTCGGGGGAGCAGTACTTC
TRBJ2-4 NA TRBV7-9 NA CASSPPTGIPYF TGTGCCAGCAGCCCCCCCACGGGAATCCCGTACTTC
TRBJ1-4 NA TRBV5-1 NA CASSLDHRGEKLFF TGCGCCAGCAGCTTGGACCATAGAGGTGAAAAACTGTTTTTT
TRBJ2-2 NA TRBV5-1 TRBD2 CASSLLLAGDTGELFF TGCGCCAGCAGCTTGTTACTAGCGGGAGACACCGGGGAGCTGTTTTTT
TRBJ1-5 NA TRBV6-1 NA CASSIQSNQPQHF TGTGCCAGCAGTATACAGAGCAATCAGCCCCAGCATTTT
TRBJ2-1 many TRBV19 NA CASRLDTYNEQFF TGTGCCAGTAGGCTGGACACTTACAATGAGCAGTTCTTC
TRBJ2-1 NA TRBV5-1 NA CASTRPGYNEQFF TGCGCCAGCACTCGGCCAGGGTACAATGAGCAGTTCTTC
TRBJ1-2 NA TRBV4-1 NA CASSQDGTVYGYTF TGCGCCAGCAGCCAAGATGGTACAGTGTATGGCTACACCTTC
TRBJ1-4 NA TRBV28 NA CASSLGWDSYNEKLFF TGTGCCAGCAGTTTAGGCTGGGACTCCTATAATGAAAAACTGTTTTTT
TRBJ2-7 NA TRBV13 NA CASSPPDGTSSYEQYF TGTGCCAGCAGCCCACCCGACGGGACCAGCTCCTACGAGCAGTACTTC
TRBJ2-3 NA TRBV4-1 TRBD2 CASSQGLAGFSTDTQYF TGCGCCAGCAGCCAGGGACTAGCGGGGTTTAGCACAGATACGCAGTATTTT
TRBJ2-7 NA TRBV5-1 NA CASSSGISVEGYEQYF TGCGCCAGCAGCTCGGGGATCTCCGTGGAGGGCTACGAGCAGTACTTC